These 10 T cell receptor beta chains were sequenced from one sample in a study of blood T cell repertoires in COVID-19. The method was immunoSEQ multiplex PCR; TCRdb's version includes in-frame clones alone and lacks a portion of them. The data contain around 310,000 clones, 89% of them seen just once; the ten biggest clones take up about 9.4%. The sample taken for sequencing was PBMCs or T cells enriched from blood (not recorded which). The receptors were gathered from a woman younger than 45 who had recovered from COVID-19.

The V gene is TRBV4-2, the J gene TRBJ1-1; D remains unclear. V lost 0 bases to trimming and J lost 0 bases, with 14 bases between them. Germline V gene data show CDR1 as LGHNA and CDR2 as YNFKEQ. There are 17 residues in the CDR3. CDR3 nucleotide sequence: TGTGCCAGCAGCCAAGATCTTTTAGGCGGGGTGAACACTGAAGCTTTCTTT. It yields the protein CASSQDLLGGVNTEAFF.

With respect to this clone: At one boundary the junction diverges from the germline segment, which might be a read error. The CDR3 spells CASSLASGNSQETQYF. The CDR3 nucleotides read TGTGCTAGCAGCTTAGCTTCGGGGAATTCCCAGGAGACCCAGTACTTC. This chain connects TRBV7-7 to TRBJ2-5; possible D gene TRBD2, 5 bases. The CDR3 loop spans 16 amino acids. CDR1 and CDR2 (germline): SSHAT, FNYEAQ (reference sequence).

The chain carries TRBV11-2 and TRBJ2-7; tentatively, D is TRBD1 (6 bases). V lost 5 bases and J lost 5, with 13 bases in between. CDR1 and CDR2 from the germline V gene are SGHAT and FQNNGV. The CDR3 covers 13 residues. The CDR3 DNA reads as TGTGCCAGCAGCCGCAGGGGACGGGACGAGCAGTACTTC. Amino acids: CASSRRGRDEQYF.

Concerning this clone itself: Other DNA sequences in this sample translate to the same CDR3. CDR3 in amino acids: CASSVLSTDTQYF. The CDR3 DNA reads TGTGCCAGCAGCGTCCTCAGCACAGATACGCAGTATTTT. This chain links TRBV9 with TRBJ2-3; unclear D gene. CDR1 is SGDLS, CDR2 YYNGEE, per germline. This CDR3 spans 13 amino acids. Trimming removed 2 bases at V and 0 bases at J, with 4 bases between.

The gene calls are TRBV2 and TRBJ2-3; 10 bases are a match to TRBD2. Germline CDR1 SNHLY, CDR2 FYNNEI. With V trimmed by 8 bases and J by 3 bases, 8 bases remained unmatched. CDR3 length: 15 amino acids. CDR3 in DNA: TGTGCCAGCCTTAAATCTAGCGGGAGAACAGATACGCAGTATTTT. Translating gives CASLKSSGRTDTQYF.

This clone was detected a few times. The chain uses TRBV6-5 and TRBJ1-5, with a possible D match to TRBD1 (6 bases). CDR3 size: 16 residues. Between the trimmed V and J ends, which lost 2 bases and 5 bases, there was a span of 16 bases. Germline V lookup: CDR1 MNHEY, CDR2 SVGAGI. Here the CDR3 DNA reads TGTGCCAGCAGTTACGCCAAAACAGGGTTAGATCAGCCCCAGCATTTT. It yields the protein CASSYAKTGLDQPQHF.

This chain joins TRBV19 and TRBJ1-6; 10 nucleotides line up with TRBD1. The V and J ends lost 3 bases and 6 bases, in that order; junction bases with no gene match: 2. Per germline, CDR1 LNHDA and CDR2 SQIVND (reference sequence). The CDR3 is 15 amino acids. The CDR3 sequence is CASSMGDRGNSPLHF. The CDR3 bases are TGTGCCAGTAGTATGGGGGACAGGGGTAATTCACCCCTCCACTTT. Supplemented by reference TRBV19 and TRBJ1-6, the full variable domain reads DGGITQSPKYLFRKEGQNVTLSCEQNLNHDAMYWYRQDPGQGLRLIYYSQIVNDFQKGDIAEGYSVSREKKESFPLTVTSAQKNPTAFYLCASSMGDRGNSPLHFGNGTRLTVT.

The chain recombines TRBV19 with TRBJ1-3; 11 bases are a match to TRBD1. Germline V gene sequence: CDR1 LNHDA, CDR2 SQIVND (reference sequence). The CDR3 extends over 14 amino acids. V lost 6 bases, J lost 7 bases, and 5 bases stayed unmatched. The CDR3 bases are TGTGCCAGTAGCGCCGGGACAGGGGGGAACACCATATATTTT. Translation gives CASSAGTGGNTIYF.

The CDR3 DNA reads TGTGCCAGCAGTTTGAATGGGAGGTACGAGCAGTACTTC. It translates to CASSLNGRYEQYF. The chain joins TRBV12-3 or TRBV12-4 to TRBJ2-7, with a possible D match to TRBD2 (6 bases). The length of the CDR3 is 13 residues. Trimming cost V 3 bases and J 4 bases, with 10 bases left between them.

The chain couples TRBV7-9 to TRBJ1-1; the D gene is possibly TRBD1 (5 bases). The CDR3 length is 14 residues. The germline V and J ends were trimmed by 2 bases and 1 base, with 8 bases remaining between them. Germline-derived CDR1 and CDR2 are SEHNR and FQNEAQ (reference sequence). CDR3 nucleotides: TGTGCCAGCAGCTTATATCAGGGGAACACTGAAGCTTTCTTT. Its protein is CASSLYQGNTEAFF.